This entry concerns a single T cell receptor (beta chain). What antigen it recognizes has not been identified. No per-base quality is available; no much larger clone lies one base away. The data were obtained in a study of blood T cell repertoires in COVID-19 (dated by TCRdb to about 2020). In the study overall: Samples from collaborators originated in the United States, Italy and Spain and spanned both the acute and convalescent phases of COVID-19. The material from the prospective study consisted of cDNA or gDNA derived from T cells, B-cell-depleted T cells, or PBMCs. Deeply sampled blood TCRbeta repertoires from subjects exposed to, actively infected with, or recovered from COVID-19 were included in the dataset. The repertoires were released in a freely available public database meant as a resource for research on the immune response to SARS-CoV-2. Samples came from the ongoing ImmuneRACE study (first 160 participants) plus 1,254 subjects from 6 global collaborators. A de-identified subject ID, COVID-19 status, age in years and sex were almost always included in the sample metadata. Where available, HLA class I and class II types were obtained from metadata supplied by the sample provider rather than from assay-based typing.

Inclusive of the bounding cysteine and phenylalanine, the CDR3 is 13 residues long. Of the read, only the CDR3 DNA is kept; its 39 bases are in frame from base 1. The V and J ends are trimmed by 3 bases and 3 bases, leaving 8 bases between them. In the germline V gene (reference sequence), CDR1 corresponds to LNHDA and CDR2 to SQIVND. TCRbeta CDR3 regions were amplified from genomic DNA using the immunoSEQ Assay, a bias-controlled multiplex PCR. Regarding the original processing steps: The number of nucleated cells in each sample was estimated by amplification of reference gene primers within the assay. To quantify the absolute abundance of each unique TCRbeta CDR3 rearrangement, sequence reads were collapsed and filtered. For each sample, productive Simpson clonality was calculated as the square root of Simpson's diversity index across productive rearrangements. As stored in TCRdb, this immuneACCESS dataset retains in-frame rearrangements with V and J assigned. A fraction of the clones does not appear; measured against another copy, unresolved V genes explain less than half of the discrepancy, and the remainder lacks a known reason. The DNA was the basis for D and trimming; V, J and clone size are from that table. Recorded for this sample are fewer than 70,000 clones; 88% of them occurred a single time. The top ten clonotypes cover about 8% of the sample.

Collaborating institutions collected whole blood in K2EDTA tubes following their own protocols. For TCRbeta analysis, collaborators shipped samples in one of three forms: frozen whole blood, isolated PBMCs, or DNA extracted from either of those sample types. Summary of the overall study and its limitations: How much clinical and demographic metadata was included differed by source and by participant, and the metadata was provided uncurated.

Sequencing input: peripheral blood. The TCR comes from a woman in her 70s with active COVID-19. The V and J segments used are TRBV19 and TRBJ1-1; the D gene is unclear. The nucleotides read TGTGCCAGTAGTATCCCACAGTACACTGAAGCTTTCTTT. Its amino acids are CASSIPQYTEAFF.